Following are 10 T cell receptor beta chains from one sample sequenced in a study of T cells of healthy individuals. From the 5' RACE reads, TCRdb called clonotypes with MiXCR, one entry per CDR3 protein. Of 75,000 to 95,000 distinct CDR3 sequences in the sample, 4% to 5.5% are singletons; the top ten hold around 8%. The receptors stem from a female donor in good health.

This clonotype was detected many times. No conserved phenylalanine or tryptophan ends this CDR3, so it is likely a read error. It is unclear where the CDR3 begins or ends on the DNA, so no DNA is shown, and the CDR3 is as TCRdb lists it. The rearrangement joins TRBV2 to TRBJ2-1; TRBD1, the table's D call, lacks a check against the DNA. Germline lookup yields CDR1 SNHLY and CDR2 FYNNEI. The CDR3 sequence runs 11 residues, both termini included. The CDR3 spells CASTPGTGVDN.

This clonotype was detected many times. This rearrangement joins TRBV3-1 to TRBJ1-2, with 7 bases matching TRBD1. Germline CDR1 is LGHDT and CDR2 is YNNKEL (reference sequence). The length of the CDR3 is 14 residues. The J segment lost 6 bases and the V segment lost 4 bases, leaving 8 bases of the junction unmatched. The CDR3 DNA follows: TGTGCCAGCAGCCCACTACAGGGGAATCATGGCTACACCTTC. The encoded protein is CASSPLQGNHGYTF.

This clonotype showed up many times. The chain couples TRBV6-2 or TRBV6-3 to TRBJ2-1; no clear D. The V end was cut by 2 bases, the J end by 5 bases, with 10 bases between. Looked up from germline, CDR1 is MNHEY and CDR2 is SVGEGT. The CDR3 runs 14 residues. In DNA form, the CDR3 reads TGTGCCAGCAGTTACACCTACGGAAACAATGAGCAGTTCTTC. This sequence encodes CASSYTYGNNEQFF.

The gene calls are TRBV7-3 and TRBJ1-2, with no clear D. This CDR3 is 15 amino acids long. Germline assignment: CDR1 SGHTA and CDR2 FQGTGA. V lost 6 bases and J 0 bases, leaving 14 bases between the germline ends. The CDR3 spells CASREEIAPNYGYTF. CDR3 DNA: TGTGCCAGCAGGGAAGAAATCGCTCCTAACTATGGCTACACCTTC. Full variable domain (outside the CDR3, taken from reference TRBV7-3 and TRBJ1-2): GAGVSQTPSNKVTEKGKYVELRCDPISGHTALYWYRQSLGQGPEFLIYFQGTGAADDSGLPNDRFFAVRPEGSVSTLKIQRTERGDSAVYLCASREEIAPNYGYTFGSGTRLTVV.

This clonotype has only a few counts. This chain uses TRBV6-5 with TRBJ2-6, with D hard to call. Trimming removed 0 bases at V and 0 bases at J, with 9 bases between. Germline CDR1 MNHEY, CDR2 SVGAGI. The CDR3 covers 17 residues. The CDR3: CASSYSKTPSGANVLTF. The CDR3 coding sequence is TGTGCCAGCAGTTACTCGAAAACACCCTCTGGGGCCAACGTCCTGACTTTC.

This clonotype has a count of ten or more. The chain recombines TRBV5-1 with TRBJ2-7, with a possible D match to TRBD2 (5 bases). Trimming removed 5 bases from V and 7 bases from J, with 19 bases in between. In germline, CDR1 is SGHRS, CDR2 YFSETQ. There are 14 residues in the CDR3. The CDR3 DNA is TGCGCCAGCAGGCTGGCTACGGGCCCGGGGGAGCAGTACTTC. Residues: CASRLATGPGEQYF. Together with reference TRBV5-1 and TRBJ2-7, the CDR3 gives the full variable domain: KAGVTQTPRYLIKTRGQQVTLSCSPISGHRSVSWYQQTPGQGLQFLFEYFSETQRNKGNFPGRFSGRQFSNSRSEMNVSTLELGDSALYLCASRLATGPGEQYFGPGTRLTVT.

The sample holds a few counts of this clonotype. V and J are TRBV4-1 and TRBJ1-6; D is undetermined. The germline V and J ends were trimmed by 4 bases and 9 bases, with 13 bases remaining between them. The CDR3 is 14 residues long. The germline V gene has CDR1 MGHRA and CDR2 YSYEKL. The CDR3 reads CASSPQDIGSPLHF. The CDR3, as DNA: TGCGCCAGCAGCCCCCAGGATATTGGTTCACCCCTCCACTTT.

This clonotype was found a few times. Here the CDR3 reads CASSQGLMNTEAFF. The CDR3 coding sequence is TGCGCCAGCAGCCAGGGTTTAATGAACACTGAAGCTTTCTTT. The chain joins TRBV4-1 to TRBJ1-1; D call uncertain. Germline assignment: CDR1 MGHRA and CDR2 YSYEKL. This CDR3 spans 14 amino acids. The ends were cut back, 3 bases at V and 0 bases at J, with 8 bases in the middle.

The rearrangement joins TRBV30 to TRBJ1-2; unclear D gene. Per germline, CDR1 GTSNPN and CDR2 SVGIG (reference sequence). Trimming took 3 bases from V and 2 from J, leaving 13 bases between them. The CDR3 loop spans 14 amino acids. Here the CDR3 reads CAWRAPATNYGYTF. CDR3 in DNA: TGTGCCTGGAGGGCGCCGGCGACGAACTATGGCTACACCTTC.

This clonotype was found many times. The rearrangement uses TRBV15 and TRBJ1-1; perhaps TRBD1 as D (5 bases). The ends were cut back, 4 bases at V and 8 bases at J, with 11 bases in the middle. The CDR3 totals 12 residues. The germline gives CDR1 LNHNV, CDR2 YYDKDF (reference sequence). The CDR3 is CATSMRGEEAFF. The DNA of the CDR3 is TGTGCCACCAGCATGAGGGGAGAGGAAGCTTTCTTT.